This T cell receptor beta chain originates from a study of shared clonotypes between healthy human individuals (dated by TCRdb to 2020 to 2021). In terms of the full investigation: The cohort comprised two women and a few men aged 18 to 49 years. Per donor, three plates each were used for CD4 naive and CD4 memory, two for CD8 naive, and one for CD8 memory. Libraries were prepared and TCR repertoires were sequenced by different laboratories using diverse techniques, in order to increase sequencing depth and limit assay-specific biases. The study deeply sequenced blood TCR repertoires of five healthy adults to estimate repertoire size and the extent of clonotype sharing between individuals. Between about 0.94 and 8.9 billion PBMCs per donor were obtained by leukapheresis. The investigation overall reported the following: Larger estimated clonotype richness was generally found for naive subsets than for memory subsets. Because the study included a small number of donors, the genetic and exposure-history diversity represented was limited. Even with the large sequencing depth, rarefaction of the sorted-subset datasets indicated that sequencing was incomplete. Sampling was restricted to blood, and TCR repertoires in tissues likely differ from the TCR repertoires found in blood. Pairwise subsampling led to the expectation that sequencing depth would affect the degree of clonotype sharing among donors. Compared with non-shared clonotypes, clonotypes shared by all four sorted-subset donors had higher generation probabilities. Across a few donors, around 5% of naive CD4, 3.5% of naive CD8, around 2.5% of memory CD4, and 0.3% to 0.45% of memory CD8 clonotypes were shared.

Healthy HIV-negative adults with no recently reported acute infections or vaccinations were included as donors. All donors were Caucasian adults living in Nashville, Tennessee, USA. Magnetic negative selection was used to enrich CD4+ T cells, after which naive cells were positively selected on CD45RA and the negative fraction became the memory subset. Blood was obtained by leukapheresis, after which PBMCs were separated by Ficoll-Histopaque density gradient centrifugation and cryopreserved in liquid nitrogen vapor phase. Analytical flow cytometry was used to check the purity and quantity of every magnetically sorted T cell population. Each sorted fraction had its genomic DNA isolated and then quantified by UV absorbance on a Nanodrop 2000c. TCR CDR3 regions were amplified from genomic DNA by multiplex PCR using the deep immunoSEQ assay. For each cell subset, the extracted genomic DNA was distributed evenly across all wells of several immunoSEQ 96-well plates, and each plate served as one replicate. For sorted subsets, approximately 200 ng of genomic DNA, equivalent to about 30,000 T cell genomes, went into each replicate PCR. Purified libraries were quantified with a Qubit 3.0 fluorometer, sized on a Bioanalyzer 2100, and re-quantified with the KAPA Library Quantification kit. Every immunoSEQ 96-well plate was sequenced on a dedicated single-read 150-cycle Illumina NextSeq 550 flow cell. The authors' analysis ran thus. The immunoSEQ output contained only junctional sequences without quality scores, so filtering could not match that applied to full-length reads. To assign V/J genes and CDR3, sequences were annotated against IMGT germline references using PyIR, a Python wrapper for IgBLAST v1.9. Reads with weak V/J assignments (E-value above 1e-6), missing CDR3, stop codons, out-of-frame junctions, or ambiguous translated residues were removed. V3J clonotypes were defined as sequences sharing the same inferred V gene, J gene, and CDR3 amino acid sequence. Percentage overlap between repertoires was calculated by dividing the number of shared unique clonotypes by the size of the smaller repertoire. Repertoire richness was assessed with RTK rarefaction, the Chao1 estimator, and Recon v2.1 estimates of unobserved clonotypes. Generation probabilities for all TCRbeta clonotypes obtained by the gDNA method from several donors were computed using OLGA. As stored in TCRdb, this immuneACCESS dataset retains in-frame rearrangements with V and J assigned. A fraction of the clones does not appear; measured against another copy, unresolved V genes explain less than half of the discrepancy, and the remainder lacks a known reason. V and J calls and clone size follow that table, whereas D and trimming were derived from the DNA. The sample profile shows over a million clones; around three quarters of them were found once. The ten largest make up roughly 0.56% of the sample.

The germline V gene sets CDR1 to SGHAT and CDR2 to FQNNGV. Germline trimming amounts to 5 bases on V and 6 bases on J, with 12 as the count of junction bases outside the gene matches. The CDR3, from cysteine to phenylalanine, totals 18 residues. Just the 54-base CDR3 DNA is kept, in frame starting at base 1. About this clone: Its antigen is still unknown. There are no base qualities to consult, and no much larger clone falls within one base.

The receptor chain draws on TRBV11-2 and TRBJ2-3; the junction holds 15 bases that match TRBD2. The source material was memory CD4+ T cells from PBMCs. This sample's cell subset or site label indicates: CD45RA-negative fraction. The source is a man between 18 and 35 years old in good health. Some clones in this sample may be carry-over from other donors' samples. At the DNA level, the sequence is TGTGCCAGCAGCCGCGGACTAGCGGGAGGGTCGCGGGCCGATACGCAGTATTTT. It specifies CASSRGLAGGSRADTQYF.